This passage covers 29 T cell receptor beta chains from one sample sequenced in a study of molecular identifiers for immune sequencing clone quantification. MiXCR was run by TCRdb on the PCR reads, yielding one entry per CDR3 protein. Among 490,000 or so distinct CDR3 sequences listed, roughly 23% were seen once. The sequencing sample was made of naive CD8+ T cells from blood, with Jurkat cell RNA spiked in. This sample's subset: FACS-sorted CD8+CD4-CCR7+CD45RA+ naive T cells. The receptors shown here come from a human donor in good health. Some libraries in this study had Jurkat cell RNA spiked in.

On this clonotype itself: This may stem from a read error, because a much larger clone lies one nucleotide away. The chain uses TRBV20-1 and TRBJ2-3; a possible D gene is TRBD2 (6 bases). CDR1 DFQATT and CDR2 SNEGSKA come from the germline V gene (reference sequence). Trimming removed 7 bases at V and 2 bases at J, with 25 bases between. This CDR3 spans 17 amino acids. The CDR3 spells CSVDSVLAAEPTDTQYF. The CDR3, as DNA: TGCAGTGTTGACTCGGTACTAGCAGCGGAGCCCACAGATACGCAGTATTTT.

This clonotype showed up many times. The CDR3 DNA reads TGTGCCACCTACCCCAGGGACTCCGGGGACACCGGGGAGCTGTTTTTT. It translates to CATYPRDSGDTGELFF. The genes are TRBV12-3 or TRBV12-4 and TRBJ2-2; possibly TRBD2 for D (6 bases). This CDR3 is built from 16 residues. Deletions cut 10 bases from V and 3 bases from J, with 21 bases between.

V usage is TRBV28 and J usage is TRBJ1-1; D not certain. Trimming pared 2 bases from V and 1 base from J, leaving 17 bases between. This CDR3 region has 17 residues. Germline CDR1 and CDR2: MDHEN and SYDVKM. The CDR3 DNA sequence: TGTGCCAGCAGTTTACCCCCTTCAAGGGTCCAGAACACTGAAGCTTTCTTT. It is translated as CASSLPPSRVQNTEAFF.

The table lists this clonotype with a few counts. The chain employs TRBV7-9 and TRBJ2-7; 8 bases map to TRBD1. Germline values: CDR1 SEHNR, CDR2 FQNEAQ (reference sequence). The CDR3 runs to 14 residues. V dropped 4 bases and J dropped 3; count of bases not matched to a gene: 5. The CDR3 DNA sequence: TGTGCCAGCAGCTCCGCCGGACAGGGCTACGAGCAGTACTTC. It translates to CASSSAGQGYEQYF.

The chain recombines TRBV9 with TRBJ1-1; D remains ambiguous. V was pared by 6 bases and J by 6 bases, with 18 bases between. The CDR3 has 14 amino acids. Germline loops: CDR1 SGDLS, CDR2 YYNGEE. CDR3 protein: CASTPLRRISEAFF. CDR3 in DNA: TGTGCCAGCACCCCCCTCCGGCGGATATCTGAAGCTTTCTTT.

The rearrangement links TRBV9 to TRBJ2-7; 10 bases align to TRBD2. V lost 0 bases to trimming and J lost 3 bases; unmatched junction nucleotides: 9. Germline V gene data show CDR1 as SGDLS and CDR2 as YYNGEE. The CDR3 runs to 17 residues. This chain's CDR3 is CASSVAKTSGVIYEQYF. The CDR3 nucleotides are TGTGCCAGCAGCGTAGCTAAAACTAGCGGGGTGATCTACGAGCAGTACTTC.

The rearrangement uses TRBV19 and TRBJ2-7; either TRBD1 or TRBD2 may fit D (5 bases each). Trimming left V 5 bases short and J 5 bases short, with 19 bases between. Germline assignment: CDR1 LNHDA and CDR2 SQIVND (reference sequence). The CDR3 sequence is 15 residues long. The CDR3 nucleotides are TGTGCCAGTAGTGGGGGACGGGGCCCTTTTAACGAGCAGTACTTC. Protein: CASSGGRGPFNEQYF.

The genes are TRBV6-2 or TRBV6-3 and TRBJ1-4; the D gene is possibly TRBD1 (5 bases). The CDR3 covers 15 residues. V shed 6 bases and J shed 3 bases, with 14 bases lying between them. Germline lookup yields CDR1 MNHEY and CDR2 SVGEGT. CDR3: CASRPGTQSNEKLFF. For the CDR3, the DNA is TGTGCCAGCAGGCCCGGGACCCAGTCTAATGAAAAACTGTTTTTT.

This clonotype was recorded many times. The chain combines TRBV7-3 with TRBJ2-1, with a weak D call TRBD2 (6 bases). The length of the CDR3 is 14 residues. The ends were cut back, 9 bases at V and 8 bases at J, with 20 bases in the middle. Germline CDR1 reads SGHTA; CDR2 reads FQGTGA. The CDR3 loop reads CARGSLRGSYEQFF. CDR3 nucleotide sequence: TGTGCCAGGGGATCCCTTCGGGGGAGCTATGAGCAGTTCTTC.

The chain has TRBV19 and TRBJ2-2, with 8 positions matching TRBD1. The CDR3 is made up of 14 amino acids. Germline V lookup: CDR1 LNHDA, CDR2 SQIVND (reference sequence). The J segment lost 4 bases and the V segment lost 4 bases, leaving 2 bases of the junction unmatched. The CDR3 loop reads CASSTGGGTGELFF. The CDR3 bases are TGTGCCAGTAGTACAGGGGGCGGCACCGGGGAGCTGTTTTTT.

As concerns this clonotype: This may arise from a read error, as a much more abundant clone is one base away. The V and J genes are TRBV27 and TRBJ1-1, with 8 nucleotides matching TRBD1. J gave up 11 bases and V 4 bases, and 9 bases lay outside the gene matches. Germline V gene sequence: CDR1 MNHEY, CDR2 SMNVEV (reference sequence). There are 13 residues in the CDR3. The CDR3 is CASSSGQGDGAFF. CDR3 in DNA: TGTGCCAGCAGTTCAGGACAGGGTGACGGTGCTTTCTTT.

For this clonotype: A much larger clone differs by one base, so this may be a read error. Given the absence of the conserved phenylalanine or tryptophan at the CDR3 end, a read error is likely. The rearrangement uses TRBV27 and TRBJ1-5, with D hard to call. V was cut by 4 bases and J by 4 bases, with 5 bases left in between. Germline assignment: CDR1 MNHEY and CDR2 SMNVEV (reference sequence). This CDR3 spans 12 amino acids. The CDR3: CASSSPNQPQHY. DNA for the CDR3: TGTGCCAGCAGTTCACCGAATCAGCCCCAGCATTAT.

This clonotype was seen at least ten times. The V and J genes are TRBV7-2 and TRBJ2-1, with 9 bases identical to TRBD2. Germline V gives CDR1 SGHTA, CDR2 FQGNSA. With 1 base clipped from V and 13 bases from J, the junction kept 5 bases outside the gene matches. The CDR3 has 13 amino acids. The CDR3 spells CASSLVVAGDQFF. DNA for the CDR3: TGTGCCAGCAGCTTAGTGGTAGCGGGGGATCAGTTCTTC.

This clonotype was seen many times. V is TRBV7-8 and J is TRBJ1-1; no reliable D call. Trimming stripped 5 bases from V and 5 bases from J, with 12 bases between. There are 13 residues in the CDR3. Germline CDR1 SGHVS, CDR2 FQNEAQ. CDR3 sequence: CASSPGRKTEAFF. In DNA, the CDR3 is TGTGCCAGCAGCCCTGGACGGAAGACTGAAGCTTTCTTT.

At least ten counts were recorded for this clonotype. The chain joins TRBV12-3 or TRBV12-4 to TRBJ2-3, with 8 bases identical to TRBD1. This CDR3 spans 15 amino acids. V lost 7 bases, J lost 6 bases, and 12 bases stayed unmatched. CDR3 sequence reads: CASNRYDRGNDTQYF. The CDR3 DNA is TGTGCCAGCAACCGGTACGACAGGGGTAATGATACGCAGTATTTT.

This clonotype occurred many times. The chain joins TRBV7-9 to TRBJ2-3; possibly TRBD1 for D (5 bases). Germline loops: CDR1 SEHNR, CDR2 FQNEAQ (reference sequence). Trimming pared 1 base from V and 4 bases from J, leaving 9 bases between. The length of the CDR3 is 14 residues. CDR3: CASSLETGPDTQYF. CDR3 DNA sequence: TGTGCCAGCAGCTTAGAAACAGGCCCAGATACGCAGTATTTT.

The chain employs TRBV6-2 or TRBV6-3 and TRBJ1-5, with D perhaps TRBD1 (5 bases). Germline V gene data show CDR1 as MNHEY and CDR2 as SVGEGT. The CDR3 spans 15 residues. V dropped 6 bases and J dropped 4 bases, with 16 bases sitting between them. The CDR3: CASRQTGGENQPQHF. CDR3 sequence (DNA): TGTGCCAGCAGGCAGACGGGGGGAGAAAATCAGCCCCAGCATTTT.

V gene TRBV2 combines with J gene TRBJ2-7, with a tentative D call TRBD1 (6 bases). CDR3 length equals 16 residues. Per germline, CDR1 SNHLY and CDR2 FYNNEI. The germline V and J ends were trimmed by 3 bases and 1 base, with 16 bases remaining between them. The DNA for the CDR3 is TGTGCCAGCAGTGATGATCCAGGGGCGAAATCCTACGAGCAGTACTTC. It specifies CASSDDPGAKSYEQYF.

In regard to this clonotype: A junction end diverges from the germline sequence, so it may reflect a read error. This sequence joins TRBV2 and TRBJ2-2, with a tentative D call TRBD1 (5 bases). CDR1 and CDR2 (germline): SNHLY, FYNNEI. The CDR3 runs to 14 residues. CDR3 sequence reads: CASSADIPTRELFF. CDR3 DNA sequence: TGTGCCAGCAGCGCGGACATTCCCACCAGGGAGCTGTTTTTT.

J is TRBJ2-7 and V is TRBV7-2; TRBD2 agrees at 9 bases. This CDR3 has 15 amino acids. The germline gives CDR1 SGHTA, CDR2 FQGNSA. Losses at the gene ends were 1 base for V and 5 bases for J; bases not matched to a gene: 6. The CDR3 DNA is TGTGCCAGCAGCTTAGATTGGGGGACTAGCAACGAGCAGTACTTC. Translation gives CASSLDWGTSNEQYF.

V is TRBV7-6 and J is TRBJ2-7; TRBD2 agrees at 8 bases. This CDR3 has 16 amino acids. CDR1 is SGHVS and CDR2 is FNYEAQ in the germline V gene. Losses at the gene ends were 2 bases for V and 0 bases for J; bases not matched to a gene: 6. CDR3 sequence (DNA): TGTGCCAGCAGCTTAAGCCAGCGGGGGAGCTCCTACGAGCAGTACTTC. Its translation: CASSLSQRGSSYEQYF.

This clonotype has a count of ten or more. This chain connects TRBV25-1 to TRBJ2-3; D not certain. CDR1 MGHDK and CDR2 SYGVNS come from the germline V gene. V was shortened by 6 bases and J by 2 bases, with 12 bases between the two germline ends. CDR3 size: 14 residues. In DNA, the CDR3 is TGTGCCAGCAGGGGCCAGCAGATCACAGATACGCAGTATTTT. Amino acid sequence: CASRGQQITDTQYF.

V and J are TRBV11-2 and TRBJ2-1; a possible D gene is TRBD1 (6 bases). Trimming left V 2 bases short and J 8 bases short, with 16 bases between. The germline CDR1 and CDR2 sequences are SGHAT and FQNNGV. The CDR3 is 15 amino acids. The CDR3 reads CASSLTGFVLDEQFF. The CDR3 DNA reads as TGTGCCAGCAGCTTAACAGGGTTCGTCCTTGATGAGCAGTTCTTC.

This clonotype was counted ten times or more. This chain joins TRBV5-1 and TRBJ1-1; D is uncertain. The CDR3 loop spans 12 amino acids. Germline V gene data show CDR1 as SGHRS and CDR2 as YFSETQ. The V end was cut by 5 bases, the J end by 1 base, with 6 bases between. The CDR3 protein is CASRVGNTEAFF. CDR3 nucleotides: TGCGCCAGCAGAGTCGGGAACACTGAAGCTTTCTTT.

Many counts were recorded for this clonotype. This chain uses TRBV29-1 with TRBJ1-1; D unresolved. The V end was cut by 5 bases, the J end by 1 base, with 14 bases between. CDR3 length: 14 amino acids. From germline, CDR1 is SQVTM and CDR2 ANQGSEA. The CDR3 region is CSVRNGYTNTEAFF. For the CDR3, the DNA is TGCAGCGTTCGTAACGGATATACGAACACTGAAGCTTTCTTT.

V and J are TRBV27 and TRBJ2-3, with 8 bases that match TRBD2. Trimming took 0 bases from V and 5 from J; bases not matched to a gene: 7. The CDR3 contains 16 residues. CDR1 MNHEY and CDR2 SMNVEV come from the germline V gene (reference sequence). The CDR3 sequence is CASSLSSGVPLDTQYF. The CDR3 bases are TGTGCCAGCAGTTTATCTAGCGGGGTCCCCCTAGATACGCAGTATTTT.

A word on this clonotype: A read error may be the cause here, since a much bigger clone is one base away. The chain is built from TRBV29-1 and TRBJ2-1; TRBD2 is a possible D gene (6 bases). The germline V gene has CDR1 SQVTM and CDR2 ANQGSEA. There are 13 residues in the CDR3. CDR3 bases: TGCAGCGCAGATAGGGCGGACTACAATGAGCAGTCCTTC. It yields the protein CSADRADYNEQSF.

This chain links TRBV12-3 or TRBV12-4 with TRBJ2-2; a possible D gene is TRBD1 (5 bases). V lost 2 bases and J 1 base, leaving 20 bases between the germline ends. The CDR3 loop spans 19 amino acids. The CDR3 DNA reads as TGTGCCAGCAGTTTATTAGGGGCACGGATCCTTGGGAACACCGGGGAGCTGTTTTTT. It yields the protein CASSLLGARILGNTGELFF.

V gene TRBV5-1 combines with J gene TRBJ2-3; D unresolved. The CDR3 contains 13 residues. Germline lookup yields CDR1 SGHRS and CDR2 YFSETQ. Trimming removed 7 bases from V and 2 bases from J, with 11 bases in between. The CDR3 DNA reads as TGCGCCAGCGGCCCCGATTCCACAGATACGCAGTATTTT. It specifies CASGPDSTDTQYF. Drawing the rest from reference TRBV5-1 and TRBJ2-3, the complete variable domain is KAGVTQTPRYLIKTRGQQVTLSCSPISGHRSVSWYQQTPGQGLQFLFEYFSETQRNKGNFPGRFSGRQFSNSRSEMNVSTLELGDSALYLCASGPDSTDTQYFGPGTRLTVL.